The 27 T cell receptor beta chains presented below share a single source sample, sequenced in a study of blood T cell repertoires in COVID-19. Here immunoSEQ multiplex PCR was the method, and the copy in TCRdb shows in-frame clones only, minus some. The repertoire has roughly 100,000 clones, over 85% of them found once; the top ten carry about 4.2%. Source material: peripheral blood. The receptor source for this set is a human donor with COVID-19, enrolled during active disease. The donor label of this sample is uncertain.

The rearrangement uses TRBV4-2 and TRBJ1-1, with D possibly being TRBD1 (6 bases). Per germline, CDR1 LGHNA and CDR2 YNFKEQ. V dropped 4 bases and J dropped 11 bases, with 35 bases sitting between them. The CDR3 sequence is 19 residues long. The CDR3 spells CASSPRELDSWRLKPEAFF. The CDR3 DNA sequence: TGTGCCAGCAGCCCCCGGGAACTGGACAGCTGGAGACTCAAGCCCGAGGCTTTCTTT.

The V call is TRBV11-3, the J call TRBJ1-4; 10 positions agree with TRBD1. This CDR3 is built from 14 residues. Germline lookup yields CDR1 SGHNT and CDR2 YENEEA. Unmatched junction bases numbered 3, after V lost 5 bases and J lost 6 bases. This CDR3 is CASSRTGGDEKLFF. CDR3 DNA sequence: TGTGCCAGCAGCCGGACAGGGGGAGATGAAAAACTGTTTTTT.

V and J are TRBV5-1 and TRBJ2-7; D call uncertain. The germline V and J ends were trimmed by 1 base and 0 bases, with 8 bases remaining between them. This CDR3 has 14 residues. Per germline, CDR1 SGHRS and CDR2 YFSETQ. For the CDR3, the DNA is TGCGCCAGCAGCTTGCTGGGCAACTCCTACGAGCAGTACTTC. It encodes CASSLLGNSYEQYF. Full variable domain (missing parts from reference TRBV5-1 and TRBJ2-7): KAGVTQTPRYLIKTRGQQVTLSCSPISGHRSVSWYQQTPGQGLQFLFEYFSETQRNKGNFPGRFSGRQFSNSRSEMNVSTLELGDSALYLCASSLLGNSYEQYFGPGTRLTVT.

In DNA form, the CDR3 reads TGTGCCATCAGTGATATGGACAGGGGTGGTGAAAAACTGTTTTTT. Residues: CAISDMDRGGEKLFF. The chain carries TRBV10-3 and TRBJ1-4, with 9 nucleotides matching TRBD1. CDR3 length: 15 amino acids. V shed 3 bases and J 7 bases; nucleotides not matched to a gene: 6. CDR1 and CDR2 from the germline V gene are ENHRY and SYGVKD.

In its sample, this clone was seen a few times. This chain uses TRBV4-1 with TRBJ1-4, with D possibly being TRBD1 (6 bases). CDR1 and CDR2 from the germline V gene are MGHRA and YSYEKL. The CDR3 contains 20 residues. Trimming shortened V by 0 bases and J by 2 bases, and 22 bases separated the two germline ends. The CDR3 DNA reads TGCGCCAGCAGCCAAGATCCGGTATGGGGGGGGCGCGTGACTAATGAAAAACTGTTTTTT. Translation: CASSQDPVWGGRVTNEKLFF.

The chain has TRBV12-3 or TRBV12-4 and TRBJ1-4; tentatively, D is TRBD1 (5 bases). The CDR3 runs to 13 residues. V was trimmed by 3 bases and J by 8 bases, leaving 10 bases between them. DNA of the CDR3: TGTGCCAGCAGTTTCCAGGGTGAGGAAAAACTGTTTTTT. This encodes CASSFQGEEKLFF.

V and J are TRBV27 and TRBJ1-2; no reliable D call. V lost 6 bases and J 2 bases, leaving 10 bases between the germline ends. The germline V gene encodes CDR1 MNHEY and CDR2 SMNVEV (reference sequence). This CDR3 comprises 13 residues. CDR3 region: CASRDTVNYGYTF. The CDR3 DNA sequence: TGTGCCAGCAGAGACACGGTCAACTATGGCTACACCTTC.

The rearrangement links TRBV7-3 to TRBJ1-6, with TRBD1 as a possible D gene (6 bases). The V end lost 5 bases, the J end lost 1 base, and 9 bases lay between the germline ends. Germline CDR1 is SGHTA and CDR2 is FQGTGA. The CDR3 consists of 15 residues. The CDR3 spells CASSDTGSYNSPLHF. CDR3 bases: TGTGCCAGCAGCGATACAGGGTCCTATAATTCACCCCTCCACTTT.

The rearrangement uses TRBV10-3 and TRBJ2-7; possibly TRBD2 for D (5 bases). The CDR3 runs to 14 residues. Germline values: CDR1 ENHRY, CDR2 SYGVKD. V shed 0 bases and J shed 4 bases, with 10 bases lying between them. The CDR3 nucleotides read TGTGCCATCAGTGAGTCCGGACTCGTATACGAGCAGTACTTC. This translates into CAISESGLVYEQYF.

The chain has TRBV7-6 and TRBJ2-6; possibly TRBD1 for D (6 bases). Germline CDR1 reads SGHVS; CDR2 reads FNYEAQ. V lost 4 bases and J 4 bases, leaving 17 bases between the germline ends. The CDR3 runs 17 residues. The CDR3 protein is CASSSPRTVFGANVLTF. In DNA, the CDR3 is TGTGCCAGCAGCTCCCCGAGGACAGTTTTCGGGGCCAACGTCCTGACTTTC.

The chain recombines TRBV25-1 with TRBJ2-5; a possible D gene is TRBD1 (5 bases). V lost 6 bases and J lost 1, with 12 bases in between. CDR3 length: 14 amino acids. CDR1 and CDR2 from the germline V gene are MGHDK and SYGVNS. In DNA, the CDR3 is TGTGCCAGCAGCGAGGACCAGGGCCAAGAGACCCAGTACTTC. Protein: CASSEDQGQETQYF.

About this clone: Mismatch with germline at one junction end may stem from a read error. The gene calls are TRBV7-7 and TRBJ2-5; D remains ambiguous. The germline V gene encodes CDR1 SSHAT and CDR2 FNYEAQ (reference sequence). This CDR3 is built from 13 residues. CDR3 amino acids: CASSSLSQETQYF. In DNA, the CDR3 is TGTGCTAGCAGCTCACTGAGCCAAGAGACCCAGTACTTC.

The chain combines TRBV24-1 with TRBJ2-1; 14 bases are shared with TRBD2. The germline gives CDR1 KGHDR, CDR2 SFDVKD. V lost 10 bases to trimming and J lost 9 bases; unmatched junction nucleotides: 7. CDR3 length equals 14 residues. CDR3 protein: CATAGLAGAFEQFF. CDR3 nucleotide sequence: TGTGCCACAGCGGGACTAGCGGGAGCGTTTGAGCAGTTCTTC.

The chain employs TRBV19 and TRBJ2-1; 9 nucleotides agree with TRBD1. CDR1 and CDR2 from the germline V gene are LNHDA and SQIVND (reference sequence). CDR3 size: 14 residues. V was pared by 3 bases and J by 5 bases, with 2 bases of the junction left unmatched. CDR3 nucleotide sequence: TGTGCCAGTAGTATGGGACAGGGAGACAATGAGCAGTTCTTC. Protein: CASSMGQGDNEQFF.

The chain combines TRBV11-2 with TRBJ2-7, with 9 positions matching TRBD1. Germline V gives CDR1 SGHAT, CDR2 FQNNGV. The CDR3 totals 14 residues. V was pared by 1 base and J by 6 bases, with 4 bases of the junction left unmatched. In DNA, the CDR3 is TGTGCCAGCAGCTTAGGGGACAGGGTCGGCGAGCAGTACTTC. The encoded protein is CASSLGDRVGEQYF.

This chain joins TRBV6-2 or TRBV6-3 and TRBJ2-3; 9 bases agree with TRBD2. The junction had 6 bases not matched to a gene; V was cut back by 6 bases and J by 2 bases. The CDR3 totals 15 residues. CDR1 and CDR2 from the germline V gene are MNHEY and SVGEGT. CDR3 residues: CASSDLAGHTDTQYF. CDR3 coding DNA: TGTGCCAGCAGCGACCTAGCGGGGCACACAGATACGCAGTATTTT.

CDR3 bases: TGTGCCAGCTCACCAGCCAGGACAGAAAACTATGGCTACACCTTC. Protein product: CASSPARTENYGYTF. The chain is built from TRBV18 and TRBJ1-2; D may be TRBD1 (6 bases). The length of the CDR3 is 15 residues. The germline V gene encodes CDR1 KGHSH and CDR2 LQKENI. Trimming took 2 bases from V and 2 from J, leaving 12 bases between them.

This chain joins TRBV4-2 and TRBJ2-1; TRBD2 aligns across 7 bases. Germline V gives CDR1 LGHNA, CDR2 YNFKEQ. The CDR3 length is 17 residues. V was clipped by 2 bases and J by 1 base; unmatched bases: 8. CDR3 sequence (DNA): TGTGCCAGCAGCCAACCCCCATCACTAGCGTCCTACAATGAGCAGTTCTTC. This translates into CASSQPPSLASYNEQFF.

V gene TRBV19 combines with J gene TRBJ2-3; 8 nucleotides line up with TRBD2. This CDR3 is 15 amino acids long. J was trimmed by 6 bases and V by 3 bases; bases with no gene match: 8. Germline V gene data show CDR1 as LNHDA and CDR2 as SQIVND (reference sequence). The CDR3 here is CASSIGSGGHDTQYF. DNA for the CDR3: TGTGCCAGTAGTATTGGTTCGGGGGGGCACGATACGCAGTATTTT.

CDR3 nucleotides: TGCGCCAGCAGCTTGGACGACAGCAACTATGGCTACACCTTC. It codes for CASSLDDSNYGYTF. The chain recombines TRBV5-1 with TRBJ1-2; possible D gene TRBD1, 5 bases. The CDR3 extends over 14 amino acids. The ends were cut back, 0 bases at V and 2 bases at J, with 8 bases in the middle. Per the germline V gene, CDR1 is SGHRS and CDR2 is YFSETQ. The full variable domain, with the rest looked up from reference TRBV5-1 and TRBJ1-2, is KAGVTQTPRYLIKTRGQQVTLSCSPISGHRSVSWYQQTPGQGLQFLFEYFSETQRNKGNFPGRFSGRQFSNSRSEMNVSTLELGDSALYLCASSLDDSNYGYTFGSGTRLTVV.

This CDR3 reads CASSFFQGSGNTIYF. The CDR3 nucleotides read TGCGCCAGCAGCTTCTTCCAGGGCTCTGGAAACACCATATATTTT. V is TRBV5-1 and J is TRBJ1-3; possibly TRBD1 for D (5 bases). Trimming removed 2 bases from V and 0 bases from J, with 9 bases in between. The germline CDR1 and CDR2 sequences are SGHRS and YFSETQ. The CDR3 is 15 amino acids.

The V gene is TRBV30, the J gene TRBJ2-7; 7 nucleotides agree with TRBD1. CDR3 size: 13 residues. Germline CDR1 GTSNPN, CDR2 SVGIG (reference sequence). With V trimmed by 4 bases and J by 7 bases, 10 bases remained unmatched. CDR3 residues: CAWNRDSPREQYF. The CDR3 DNA reads TGTGCCTGGAACCGGGACAGTCCTCGGGAGCAGTACTTC. Together with reference TRBV30 and TRBJ2-7, the CDR3 gives the full variable domain: SQTIHQWPATLVQPVGSPLSLECTVEGTSNPNLYWYRQAAGRGLQLLFYSVGIGQISSEVPQNLSASRPQDRQFILSSKKLLLSDSGFYLCAWNRDSPREQYFGPGTRLTVT.

The rearrangement links TRBV19 to TRBJ1-1, with D perhaps TRBD1 (6 bases). CDR3 length: 18 residues. Germline-derived CDR1 and CDR2 are LNHDA and SQIVND (reference sequence). V dropped 6 bases and J dropped 2 bases, with 25 bases sitting between them. The chain's CDR3 is CASSPDRPIGQTNTEAFF. The CDR3 coding sequence is TGTGCCAGTAGCCCGGACAGACCCATTGGACAGACCAACACTGAAGCTTTCTTT.

The gene calls are TRBV5-1 and TRBJ1-1; D is ambiguous. The CDR3 extends over 13 amino acids. Germline assignment: CDR1 SGHRS and CDR2 YFSETQ. Trimming took off 0 bases at V and 3 bases at J, with 6 bases between the two ends. The CDR3, as DNA: TGCGCCAGCAGCTTGGCCACGGACACTGAAGCTTTCTTT. Protein sequence: CASSLATDTEAFF.

A single count supports this clone. The chain has TRBV25-1 and TRBJ2-7; possible D gene TRBD2, 6 bases. The CDR3 runs 13 residues. Trimming stripped 4 bases from V and 2 bases from J, with 9 bases between. Looked up from germline, CDR1 is MGHDK and CDR2 is SYGVNS. CDR3 sequence: CASSGRETYEQYF. The CDR3 coding sequence is TGTGCCAGCAGTGGGAGGGAAACCTACGAGCAGTACTTC.

This chain links TRBV7-3 with TRBJ2-5; 9 positions match TRBD2. The germline gives CDR1 SGHTA, CDR2 FQGTGA. After removal of 1 base from V and 4 bases from J, the junction contained 7 bases not matched to a gene. CDR3 length: 16 amino acids. The CDR3 coding sequence is TGTGCCAGCAGCTTAAATGGCGGGGGGGCCGCAGAGACCCAGTACTTC. It codes for CASSLNGGGAAETQYF.

The V gene is TRBV5-6, the J gene TRBJ2-5; D perhaps matches TRBD2 (5 bases). Per the germline V gene, CDR1 is SGHDT and CDR2 is YYEEEE. The CDR3 has 15 amino acids. Trimming took 0 bases from V and 4 from J, leaving 13 bases between them. As DNA, the CDR3 is TGTGCCAGCAGCTTGGTCTCCGGGGTAGGAGAGACCCAGTACTTC. Its protein product is CASSLVSGVGETQYF.